The 25 T cell receptor beta chains below all came from one sample that was sequenced in a study of graft-versus-host responses after intestinal transplantation. Responder cells labeled with CFSE (around 200,000) were co-plated with irradiated stimulator cells labeled with violet dye (around 200,000). Only in-frame clones appear in the TCRdb table, and some are missing; sequencing was by immunoSEQ multiplex PCR. The sample has 10,000 to 15,000 clones; roughly a third are singletons. This specimen consisted of alloreactive CD8+ T cells from a mixed lymphocyte reaction culture, obtained before intestinal transplant. The subset was: CFSE-low proliferating T cells sorted from approximately 6-day pre-transplant mixed lymphocyte reaction (GvH or HvG direction). These receptor sequences come from a human patient who received an intestinal transplant.

This chain links TRBV28 with TRBJ2-7; possibly TRBD2 for D (6 bases). This CDR3 has 15 residues. The V end was cut by 7 bases, the J end by 4 bases, with 20 bases between. The germline V gene has CDR1 MDHEN and CDR2 SYDVKM. For the CDR3, the DNA is TGTGCCAGCACCCTTTGGGGGGAAGTGGGATACGAGCAGTACTTC. Translation gives CASTLWGEVGYEQYF.

A few counts support this clone. V and J are TRBV7-2 and TRBJ2-7, with TRBD2 matching over 7 bases. Per the germline V gene, CDR1 is SGHTA and CDR2 is FQGNSA. The ends lost 4 bases at V and 0 bases at J; junction bases unmatched: 9. This CDR3 comprises 16 residues. The chain's CDR3 is CASSWGGRLYSYEQYF. For the CDR3, the DNA is TGTGCCAGCAGCTGGGGGGGACGACTCTACTCCTACGAGCAGTACTTC.

The chain is built from TRBV19 and TRBJ2-6; 9 nucleotides match TRBD1. V lost 6 bases, J lost 2 bases, and 5 bases stayed unmatched. Looked up from germline, CDR1 is LNHDA and CDR2 is SQIVND (reference sequence). The CDR3 contains 16 residues. The chain's CDR3 is CASSATGGAGANVLTF. Written as DNA, the CDR3 is TGTGCCAGTAGCGCAACAGGGGGCGCTGGGGCCAACGTCCTGACTTTC. The full variable domain, rest sourced from reference TRBV19 and TRBJ2-6, is DGGITQSPKYLFRKEGQNVTLSCEQNLNHDAMYWYRQDPGQGLRLIYYSQIVNDFQKGDIAEGYSVSREKKESFPLTVTSAQKNPTAFYLCASSATGGAGANVLTFGAGSRLTVL.

Notes on this clone: The junction departs from the called germline gene at one end, perhaps through a read error. The chain joins TRBV7-7 to TRBJ2-7; 7 bases agree with TRBD2. The V gene's germline CDR1 is SSHAT and CDR2 FNYEAQ (reference sequence). This CDR3 is built from 15 residues. The CDR3 DNA sequence: TGTGCTAGCAGCTTAGGGAGCGGGATGGCCTACGAGCAGTACTTC. Translated, it gives CASSLGSGMAYEQYF. The full variable domain, rest sourced from reference TRBV7-7 and TRBJ2-7, is GAGVSQSPRYKVTKRGQDVTLRCDPISSHATLYWYQQALGQGPEFLTYFNYEAQPDKSGLPSDRFSAERPEGSISTLTIQRTEQRDSAMYRCASSLGSGMAYEQYFGPGTRLTVT.

The rearrangement joins TRBV25-1 to TRBJ1-2; D unresolved. Germline V CDR1 and CDR2: MGHDK, SYGVNS. The V end was cut by 0 bases, the J end by 8 bases, with 16 bases between. The CDR3 has 15 residues. The CDR3 loop is CASSEYEEGEEGYTF. The CDR3 region has the DNA TGTGCCAGCAGTGAATATGAAGAGGGCGAGGAAGGCTACACCTTC.

The chain links TRBV5-1 to TRBJ2-1, with D possibly being TRBD1 or TRBD2 (5 bases each). Germline V gene lookup returns CDR1 SGHRS and CDR2 YFSETQ. The CDR3 covers 12 residues. Trimming removed 8 bases from V and 7 bases from J, with 13 bases in between. The CDR3 DNA is TGCGCCAGTAAAGCCGGGGCGAATGAGCAGTTCTTC. Translation: CASKAGANEQFF.

To note about this clone: The germline gene is not matched at one end of the junction; a read error may be the cause. The CDR3 DNA reads as TGTGCTAGCAGCTTAGGTAACAGGGTAATGAACACTGAAGCTTTCTTT. Translating it yields CASSLGNRVMNTEAFF. The rearrangement links TRBV7-7 to TRBJ1-1; perhaps TRBD1 as D (6 bases). The germline V gene encodes CDR1 SSHAT and CDR2 FNYEAQ (reference sequence). There are 16 residues in the CDR3.

This clone was detected a few times. The J gene is TRBJ2-7, the V gene TRBV28, with 9 bases identical to TRBD1. The germline V gene has CDR1 MDHEN and CDR2 SYDVKM. The CDR3 length is 15 residues. V lost 3 bases and J lost 4; bases outside the gene matches: 7. The CDR3 reads CASSFPGQGWYEQYF. DNA of the CDR3: TGTGCCAGCAGTTTCCCGGGACAGGGATGGTACGAGCAGTACTTC.

This sequence joins TRBV6-5 and TRBJ2-7, with 9 positions matching TRBD1. With V trimmed by 2 bases and J by 3 bases, 5 bases remained unmatched. Per germline, CDR1 MNHEY and CDR2 SVGAGI. There are 15 residues in the CDR3. The chain's CDR3 is CASSYQGQGYYEQYF. The DNA for the CDR3 is TGTGCCAGCAGTTACCAAGGACAGGGGTACTACGAGCAGTACTTC.

The chain uses TRBV19 and TRBJ2-7; 8 positions match TRBD2. Trimming removed 9 bases from V and 0 bases from J; junction bases left unmatched: 10. The germline gives CDR1 LNHDA, CDR2 SQIVND (reference sequence). The CDR3 totals 15 residues. Written as DNA, the CDR3 is TGTGCCAGCAAATGGGCTAGCGGGCACTCCTACGAGCAGTACTTC. It codes for CASKWASGHSYEQYF.

This clone has more than one count but fewer than ten. The chain is built from TRBV5-4 and TRBJ1-5, with a tentative D call TRBD1 (5 bases). Per germline, CDR1 SGHNT and CDR2 YYREEE (reference sequence). The CDR3 loop spans 15 amino acids. With 4 bases removed from V and 0 bases from J, the gap between germline ends came to 11 bases. In DNA form, the CDR3 reads TGTGCCAGCAGCATGGGACTGTTTAGCAATCAGCCCCAGCATTTT. It is translated as CASSMGLFSNQPQHF.

The chain carries TRBV28 and TRBJ2-7, with TRBD1 identical over 9 bases. V was pared by 6 bases and J by 2 bases, with 11 bases of the junction left unmatched. CDR3 size: 16 residues. The germline CDR1 and CDR2 sequences are MDHEN and SYDVKM. CDR3 bases: TGTGCCAGCAGCTATGGACCGGGACAGGGTCCCTACGAGCAGTACTTC. It yields the protein CASSYGPGQGPYEQYF.

V and J are TRBV25-1 and TRBJ1-1; D is perhaps TRBD1 (5 bases). Germline V gene data show CDR1 as MGHDK and CDR2 as SYGVNS. CDR3 size: 16 residues. V was shortened by 3 bases and J by 0 bases, with 14 bases between the two germline ends. The CDR3 reads CASSDRPGTVNTEAFF. The CDR3 nucleotides are TGTGCCAGCAGTGATCGGCCAGGGACCGTGAACACTGAAGCTTTCTTT.

The V call is TRBV7-3, the J call TRBJ1-2, with TRBD1 matching over 9 bases. Germline trimming cut 6 bases from V and 8 bases from J; bases unmatched to any gene: 10. Germline V gives CDR1 SGHTA, CDR2 FQGTGA. The CDR3 is made up of 14 amino acids. The CDR3 loop is CASSSGDRVEGYTF. The CDR3 bases are TGTGCCAGCAGTTCCGGGGACAGGGTGGAAGGCTACACCTTC.

The J gene is TRBJ2-1, the V gene TRBV28, with D perhaps matching TRBD2 (6 bases). Germline-derived CDR1 and CDR2 are MDHEN and SYDVKM. V was trimmed by 6 bases and J by 5 bases, leaving 17 bases between them. This CDR3 contains 15 residues. Here the CDR3 reads CASSDVLAYNNEQFF. The CDR3 DNA reads as TGTGCCAGCAGCGACGTACTAGCTTATAACAATGAGCAGTTCTTC.

The genes are TRBV27 and TRBJ2-7; 11 bases align to TRBD2. This CDR3 has 14 residues. Germline V gene sequence: CDR1 MNHEY, CDR2 SMNVEV (reference sequence). V was pared by 5 bases and J by 4 bases, with 4 bases of the junction left unmatched. The DNA for the CDR3 is TGTGCCAGCAGTCCAATAGCGGGGGGGTACGAGCAGTACTTC. The encoded protein is CASSPIAGGYEQYF.

This clone is medium-sized in the sample. The chain links TRBV7-9 to TRBJ1-5; a possible D gene is TRBD1 (5 bases). Trimming pared 5 bases from V and 5 bases from J, leaving 10 bases between. Germline V CDR1 and CDR2: SEHNR, FQNEAQ (reference sequence). The CDR3 loop spans 13 amino acids. CDR3: CASSADSYQPQHF. In DNA form, the CDR3 reads TGTGCCAGCAGCGCCGACAGTTATCAGCCCCAGCATTTT.

A few counts support this clone. The genes are TRBV5-6 and TRBJ2-7; 11 nucleotides match TRBD2. Germline CDR1 and CDR2: SGHDT and YYEEEE. The CDR3 consists of 16 residues. Germline trimming cut 8 bases from V and 1 base from J; bases unmatched to any gene: 11. CDR3 nucleotides: TGTGCCAGTGGGGTGGGACTAGCGGAGGTGTCCTACGAGCAGTACTTC. It codes for CASGVGLAEVSYEQYF.

This clone was seen only once. J is TRBJ2-1 and V is TRBV21-1; the D call in the table, TRBD2, was not verified against the DNA. TRBV21-1 is tagged as a pseudogene. This CDR3 contains 17 residues. CDR3 protein: CASRAYVATPSDNEQFF. CDR3 DNA: TGTGCCAGCAGGGCCTATGTAGCTACACCATCCGACAATGAGCAGTTCTTC.

The chain links TRBV4-2 to TRBJ2-7; perhaps TRBD2 as D (6 bases). The germline V gene encodes CDR1 LGHNA and CDR2 YNFKEQ. The CDR3 covers 16 residues. V was clipped by 1 base and J by 3 bases, with 16 bases between them. In nucleotides, the CDR3 is TGTGCCAGCAGCCAAGTTGGAGGGTGGGGGGACTACGAGCAGTACTTC. It yields the protein CASSQVGGWGDYEQYF.

This clone was observed a few times. The chain employs TRBV11-2 and TRBJ2-3, with 11 positions matching TRBD2. J was trimmed by 6 bases and V by 5 bases; bases with no gene match: 7. Germline V gene sequence: CDR1 SGHAT, CDR2 FQNNGV. This CDR3 spans 15 amino acids. The chain's CDR3 is CASSQLAGGPDTQYF. The CDR3 DNA is TGTGCCAGCAGCCAATTAGCGGGAGGGCCGGATACGCAGTATTTT. Using reference TRBV11-2 and TRBJ2-3 for the parts outside the CDR3, the full variable domain is EAGVAQSPRYKIIEKRQSVAFWCNPISGHATLYWYQQILGQGPKLLIQFQNNGVVDDSQLPKDRFSAERLKGVDSTLKIQPAKLEDSAVYLCASSQLAGGPDTQYFGPGTRLTVL.

This clone is a singleton in its sample. The J gene is TRBJ2-4, the V gene TRBV5-4; D is ambiguous. Looked up from germline, CDR1 is SGHNT and CDR2 is YYREEE (reference sequence). The CDR3 sequence is 11 residues long. Deletions cut 2 bases from V and 6 bases from J, with 3 bases between. The CDR3 DNA follows: TGTGCCAGCAGCTTTCGAAACATTCAGTACTTC. It codes for CASSFRNIQYF.

The chain recombines TRBV7-2 with TRBJ2-7; 8 positions agree with TRBD2. The J segment lost 2 bases and the V segment lost 5 bases, leaving 5 bases of the junction unmatched. Germline V gives CDR1 SGHTA, CDR2 FQGNSA. The CDR3 spans 14 residues. The CDR3 region has the DNA TGTGCCAGCAGCCAGAGCGGGGGCCCCTACGAGCAGTACTTC. This codes for CASSQSGGPYEQYF.

This clone was seen only a few times. V and J are TRBV27 and TRBJ1-6, with a weak D call TRBD1 (6 bases). The germline gives CDR1 MNHEY, CDR2 SMNVEV (reference sequence). The V and J ends lost 2 bases and 4 bases respectively, with 12 bases between them. This CDR3 is built from 16 residues. CDR3 sequence reads: CASSLVWTEYNSPLHF. CDR3 DNA: TGTGCCAGCAGTTTAGTTTGGACAGAGTATAATTCACCCCTCCACTTT.

This clone is medium-sized in the sample. This sequence joins TRBV7-2 and TRBJ2-7, with 11 bases identical to TRBD2. The CDR3 has 16 amino acids. The V segment lost 5 bases and the J segment 3 bases; nucleotides outside the gene matches: 9. Germline V gives CDR1 SGHTA, CDR2 FQGNSA. This chain's CDR3 is CASSDLGTSGSYEQYF. As DNA, the CDR3 is TGTGCCAGCAGCGACTTGGGTACTAGCGGGAGCTACGAGCAGTACTTC.